Below, one T cell receptor beta chain is given with its context. Its specificity is unknown. Some clones are missing from TCRdb's copy, which holds only in-frame ones; the method was immunoSEQ multiplex PCR. This table has approximately 130,000 clones, around 85% appearing once. This entry comes from a study of T cell responses to AZD1222 COVID-19 vaccine. Study observations and caveats: Clonal diversity may have been underestimated, and the donors were mostly white British, with more females than males. The peak T cell response came first, and repertoires were sampled only after it.

V was pared by 5 bases and J by 3 bases, with 9 bases of the junction left unmatched. CDR3 size: 16 residues. Germline CDR1 is SGHTA and CDR2 is FQGNSA. The material sequenced was peripheral blood, taken 28 days after the second dose of the MenACWY control vaccine. This rearrangement joins TRBV7-2 to TRBJ1-5; TRBD1 agrees at 8 bases. This receptor was obtained from an adult who received the MenACWY meningococcal vaccine as a control. The CDR3 DNA follows: TGTGCCAGCAGCCGGGACAGGAGCTGGGTCAATCAGCCCCAGCATTTT. It encodes CASSRDRSWVNQPQHF. Supplemented by reference TRBV7-2 and TRBJ1-5, the full variable domain reads GAGVSQSPSNKVTEKGKDVELRCDPISGHTALYWYRQSLGQGLEFLIYFQGNSAPDKSGLPSDRFSAERTGGSVSTLTIQRTQQEDSAVYLCASSRDRSWVNQPQHFGDGTRLSIL.